The next 26 T cell receptor beta chains were all read from a single sample in a study of shared clonotypes between healthy human individuals (dated by TCRdb to the early 2020s). The library was made by the immunoSEQ multiplex PCR assay. The clones in this table, taken by TCRdb from immuneACCESS, are in-frame only. Not every clone is retained; where verified, under half of the shortfall comes from an unresolved V gene, and the cause of the rest is unknown. A total of about 2.3 million clones appear in this sample, around 90% of them only once. 0.37% of the sample belongs to the ten largest clones. Source material: naive CD4+ T cells from PBMCs. According to the study, the label for this sample's cell subset or site signals: CD45RA+ positively selected. The receptors come from a man between 18 and 29 years old in good health. Some clones in this sample may be carry-over from other donors' samples.

In the case of this clone: This same CDR3 is encoded by further DNA sequences in the sample. The chain links TRBV9 to TRBJ2-3, with D possibly being TRBD2 (5 bases). From germline, CDR1 is SGDLS and CDR2 YYNGEE. The CDR3 runs to 14 residues. Trimming shortened V by 2 bases and J by 0 bases, and 7 bases separated the two germline ends. The CDR3 loop reads CASSVSGSTDTQYF. The CDR3 nucleotides read TGTGCCAGCAGCGTCAGCGGCAGCACAGATACGCAGTATTTT.

The chain employs TRBV4-1 and TRBJ1-1; 7 bases map to TRBD1. The CDR3 contains 16 residues. V gave up 0 bases and J gave up 0 bases; unmatched junction bases: 4. Germline V gene data show CDR1 as MGHRA and CDR2 as YSYEKL. For the CDR3, the DNA is TGCGCCAGCAGCCAAGAACAGGGACAGCTGAACACTGAAGCTTTCTTT. Amino acids: CASSQEQGQLNTEAFF.

Note on this clone: Other DNA sequences in the sample encode the same CDR3. The V call is TRBV2, the J call TRBJ1-5; no clear D. V lost 4 bases to trimming and J lost 1 base, with 8 bases between them. This CDR3 is built from 14 residues. Germline values: CDR1 SNHLY, CDR2 FYNNEI. In nucleotides, the CDR3 is TGTGCCAGCAGTGGTGTACTCAGCAATCAGCCCCAGCATTTT. It yields the protein CASSGVLSNQPQHF. Full variable domain (outside the CDR3, taken from reference TRBV2 and TRBJ1-5): EPEVTQTPSHQVTQMGQEVILRCVPISNHLYFYWYRQILGQKVEFLVSFYNNEISEKSEIFDDQFSVERPDGSNFTLKIRSTKLEDSAMYFCASSGVLSNQPQHFGDGTRLSIL.

V usage is TRBV7-9 and J usage is TRBJ1-1; D is unclear. Trimming took off 5 bases at V and 1 base at J, with 17 bases between the two ends. The CDR3 has 16 residues. The germline V gene has CDR1 SEHNR and CDR2 FQNEAQ (reference sequence). The CDR3 DNA sequence: TGTGCCAGCAGCGTCCCTAAGCCCTCAGGGAACACTGAAGCTTTCTTT. Translation gives CASSVPKPSGNTEAFF.

The CDR3 DNA reads as TGTGCCAGCTCACCAAAATTACTAGCGGGAGGCACAGATACGCAGTATTTT. It is translated as CASSPKLLAGGTDTQYF. The chain employs TRBV18 and TRBJ2-3; 11 bases agree with TRBD2. The CDR3 has 17 residues. Germline V gene data show CDR1 as KGHSH and CDR2 as LQKENI. V lost 2 bases to trimming and J lost 1 base; unmatched junction nucleotides: 5.

CDR3 nucleotide sequence: TGTGCCAGCAGTCTTCGGACCGAGCTGAGCACTGAAGCTTTCTTT. This sequence encodes CASSLRTELSTEAFF. The V call is TRBV13, the J call TRBJ1-1, with D unresolved. Germline assignment: CDR1 PRHDT and CDR2 FYEKMQ (reference sequence). Trimming took 6 bases from V and 4 from J, leaving 18 bases between them. The CDR3 has 15 residues.

The V gene is TRBV18, the J gene TRBJ2-7; 8 bases match TRBD2. Germline loops: CDR1 KGHSH, CDR2 LQKENI. There are 15 residues in the CDR3. J gave up 6 bases and V 2 bases, and 9 bases lay outside the gene matches. The CDR3, as DNA: TGTGCCAGCTCACCAATAGCGGGACTGGACGGCGAGCAGTACTTC. Its translation is CASSPIAGLDGEQYF.

This chain joins TRBV4-1 and TRBJ2-2, with 8 positions matching TRBD2. Germline V gene data show CDR1 as MGHRA and CDR2 as YSYEKL. V lost 0 bases and J lost 0; bases outside the gene matches: 3. CDR3 length: 17 amino acids. In DNA, the CDR3 is TGCGCCAGCAGCCAAGACAGCGGGAGCGCGAACACCGGGGAGCTGTTTTTT. It specifies CASSQDSGSANTGELFF.

This chain links TRBV28 with TRBJ2-7; 9 nucleotides line up with TRBD1. With 5 bases clipped from V and 0 bases from J, the junction kept 8 bases outside the gene matches. The CDR3 spans 16 residues. Per germline, CDR1 MDHEN and CDR2 SYDVKM. In DNA form, the CDR3 reads TGTGCCAGCAGTCTCCTCACAGGGGGCAGCTCCTACGAGCAGTACTTC. This encodes CASSLLTGGSSYEQYF.

V is TRBV6-6 and J is TRBJ2-3; D not resolved. The length of the CDR3 is 15 residues. Germline loops: CDR1 MNHNY, CDR2 SVGAGI (reference sequence). The V end was cut by 7 bases, the J end by 6 bases, with 20 bases between. The CDR3 nucleotides are TGTGCCAGCACCTTACGCCGGACCCACGTCGATACGCAGTATTTT. Residues: CASTLRRTHVDTQYF.

The V gene is TRBV9, the J gene TRBJ2-3; 7 bases match TRBD2. V shed 1 base, J shed 2 bases, and the junction held 7 bases outside the gene matches. Germline V gene sequence: CDR1 SGDLS, CDR2 YYNGEE. This CDR3 has 16 amino acids. The CDR3 sequence: CASSVTVGGPTDTQYF. CDR3 nucleotides: TGTGCCAGCAGCGTAACTGTGGGAGGGCCCACAGATACGCAGTATTTT. The variable domain in full, with the rest retrieved from reference TRBV9 and TRBJ2-3, is DSGVTQTPKHLITATGQRVTLRCSPRSGDLSVYWYQQSLDQGLQFLIQYYNGEERAKGNILERFSAQQFPDLHSELNLSSLELGDSALYFCASSVTVGGPTDTQYFGPGTRLTVL.

This chain connects TRBV14 to TRBJ1-1; 7 nucleotides align to TRBD1. Germline V gene sequence: CDR1 SGHDN, CDR2 FVKESK. The CDR3 runs to 11 residues. The V gene end was trimmed by 10 bases and the J gene end by 3 bases; junction bases not matched to a gene: 2. The CDR3 bases are TGTGCCACAGGGGGTTACACTGAAGCTTTCTTT. This translates into CATGGYTEAFF.

This rearrangement joins TRBV28 to TRBJ2-7; 12 bases map to TRBD2. The CDR3 has 14 amino acids. The germline V gene has CDR1 MDHEN and CDR2 SYDVKM. Trimming removed 3 bases from V and 7 bases from J; junction bases left unmatched: 4. CDR3 loop: CASSFPSGRGEQYF. The CDR3 DNA reads as TGTGCCAGCAGTTTCCCTAGCGGGAGGGGAGAGCAGTACTTC.

J is TRBJ1-1 and V is TRBV23-1; no reliable D call. TRBV23-1 is flagged as an ORF with uncertain function. The CDR3 contains 12 residues. V was shortened by 2 bases and J by 7 bases, with 8 bases between the two germline ends. The CDR3 here is CASSQKIFEAFF. CDR3 coding DNA: TGCGCCAGCAGTCAAAAGATCTTTGAAGCTTTCTTT.

In its sample, this clone was seen a few times. This sample includes further DNA sequences coding for the same CDR3. This chain connects TRBV18 to TRBJ1-1, with D unresolved. Between the trimmed V and J ends, which lost 3 bases and 4 bases, there was a span of 9 bases. The germline V gene encodes CDR1 KGHSH and CDR2 LQKENI. The length of the CDR3 is 13 residues. The CDR3 loop reads CASSPQGLTEAFF. In DNA, the CDR3 is TGTGCCAGCTCACCGCAAGGTCTCACTGAAGCTTTCTTT.

Details on this clone: One end of the junction does not line up with germline, which may come from a read error. The same CDR3 can be traced to other DNA sequences in this sample. The chain is built from TRBV5-1 and TRBJ1-1, with TRBD1 matching 8 bases. The germline gives CDR1 SGHRS, CDR2 YFSETQ. The CDR3 runs 13 residues. The CDR3 spells CASSLDRATEAFF. CDR3 DNA: TGCGCCAGCAGTTTGGACAGGGCCACTGAAGCTTTCTTT.

This clone is a singleton in its sample. The chain combines TRBV6-6 with TRBJ1-2; 8 bases line up with TRBD1. Germline V gene data show CDR1 as MNHNY and CDR2 as SVGAGI (reference sequence). J was trimmed by 8 bases and V by 2 bases; bases with no gene match: 10. The CDR3 runs 15 residues. The CDR3 reads CASSYPDRAIEGYTF. In nucleotides, the CDR3 is TGTGCCAGCAGTTACCCGGACAGGGCTATTGAGGGCTACACCTTC.

As concerns this clone: The same CDR3 is also encoded by other DNA sequences in this sample. The chain recombines TRBV28 with TRBJ2-2, with 11 positions matching TRBD2. The trim removed 2 bases at V and 3 bases at J, leaving 2 bases unmatched. Germline V gene lookup returns CDR1 MDHEN and CDR2 SYDVKM. The CDR3 spans 16 residues. CDR3 region: CASSLPGLADTGELFF. The CDR3 DNA sequence: TGTGCCAGCAGTTTACCGGGACTAGCGGACACCGGGGAGCTGTTTTTT.

The V and J genes are TRBV19 and TRBJ1-4; 7 positions match TRBD1. Germline CDR1 and CDR2: LNHDA and SQIVND (reference sequence). V lost 4 bases to trimming and J lost 0 bases; unmatched junction nucleotides: 11. This CDR3 contains 18 residues. Here the CDR3 DNA reads TGTGCCAGTAGTACAATGACAGGGACCCGTGCAACTAATGAAAAACTGTTTTTT. Translating gives CASSTMTGTRATNEKLFF.

The rearrangement uses TRBV5-3 and TRBJ1-3, with D tentatively TRBD1 (6 bases). TRBV5-3 is an open reading frame whose function is uncertain. The V end was cut by 4 bases, the J end by 5 bases, with 16 bases between. The CDR3 runs to 15 residues. CDR3 in DNA: TGTGCCAGAAGCGCCAAACGACAGGAAAGAAACACCATATATTTT. It encodes CARSAKRQERNTIYF.

The chain combines TRBV7-9 with TRBJ2-1, with 8 bases lining up with TRBD2. Germline V lookup: CDR1 SEHNR, CDR2 FQNEAQ (reference sequence). The CDR3 totals 15 residues. V shed 5 bases, J shed 8 bases, and the junction held 11 bases outside the gene matches. For the CDR3, the DNA is TGTGCCAGCAGCGTAGGACTAGCTCTTGTCGATGAGCAGTTCTTC. This gives the protein CASSVGLALVDEQFF.

The chain carries TRBV7-3 and TRBJ1-1; 10 bases align to TRBD1. After removal of 1 base from V and 4 bases from J, the junction contained 0 bases not matched to a gene. The CDR3 is 14 residues long. The V gene's germline CDR1 is SGHTA and CDR2 FQGTGA. The CDR3 sequence is CASSLRDRGTEAFF. The CDR3 DNA is TGTGCCAGCAGCTTAAGGGACAGGGGCACTGAAGCTTTCTTT.

This clone was detected a few times. This chain's CDR3 is CASSPRVNQPQHF. DNA of the CDR3: TGTGCCAGCTCACCACGGGTTAATCAGCCCCAGCATTTT. The gene calls are TRBV18 and TRBJ1-5; D remains unclear. The length of the CDR3 is 13 residues. Trimming left V 1 base short and J 4 bases short, with 5 bases between. Germline CDR1 KGHSH, CDR2 LQKENI.

This clone was recorded once. For the CDR3, the DNA is TGTGCCAGCAGCTTGCAAGCTAGAGCCGGGGAGCTGTTTTTT. Its translation: CASSLQARAGELFF. V is TRBV7-3 and J is TRBJ2-2, with D unresolved. V lost 3 bases and J lost 6, with 11 bases in between. This CDR3 has 14 amino acids. From germline, CDR1 is SGHTA and CDR2 FQGTGA.

The chain links TRBV11-2 to TRBJ1-1; tentatively, D is TRBD1 (5 bases). Germline V gene lookup returns CDR1 SGHAT and CDR2 FQNNGV. V lost 2 bases to trimming and J lost 1 base, with 11 bases between them. This CDR3 has 15 amino acids. Here the CDR3 reads CASSLRVQGNTEAFF. The CDR3 DNA reads TGTGCCAGCAGCTTAAGGGTCCAGGGGAACACTGAAGCTTTCTTT. Together with reference TRBV11-2 and TRBJ1-1, the CDR3 gives the full variable domain: EAGVAQSPRYKIIEKRQSVAFWCNPISGHATLYWYQQILGQGPKLLIQFQNNGVVDDSQLPKDRFSAERLKGVDSTLKIQPAKLEDSAVYLCASSLRVQGNTEAFFGQGTRLTVV.

The CDR3 here is CASKVRTDPDGYTF. Here the CDR3 DNA reads TGCGCCAGCAAAGTAAGGACGGACCCCGATGGCTACACCTTC. This sequence joins TRBV10-1 and TRBJ1-2; no firm D call. CDR1 is WNHNN and CDR2 is SYGVQD in the germline V gene (reference sequence). Deletions cut 7 bases from V and 6 bases from J, with 18 bases between. The CDR3 is 14 residues long.